This T cell receptor (beta chain) appears in the sequencing data of a study of cytomegalovirus exposure and HLA in healthy donors. Study context: It was reported in a later analysis that the approximately 110 validation repertoires used the same platform as the 666 first-cohort repertoires.

The repertoire was sequenced with immunoSEQ multiplex PCR; TCRdb's copy has only in-frame clones and lacks some. The sample has around 150,000 clones, approximately 96% seen once. Trimming took 0 bases from V and 4 from J; bases not matched to a gene: 6. The CDR3 is made up of 16 amino acids. The V gene's germline CDR1 is SGDLS and CDR2 YYNGEE. The receptor was derived from a woman under 30 in good health and CMV-seronegative. V gene TRBV9 combines with J gene TRBJ2-7; 11 bases fit TRBD2. Source material: PBMCs. This CDR3 is CASSVAPSGGPYEQYF. The CDR3 coding sequence is TGTGCCAGCAGCGTAGCCCCTAGCGGGGGGCCGTACGAGCAGTACTTC.